A single sample gave rise to the 14 T cell receptor beta chains below, sequenced in a study of blood T cell repertoires in COVID-19. Some clones are missing from TCRdb's copy, which holds only in-frame ones; the method was immunoSEQ multiplex PCR. Of 150,000 or so clones detected, roughly 84% appear once; the ten largest clones hold 3% to 5%. The sequenced material came from peripheral blood. Receptors originate from a woman in her sixties with acute or convalescent COVID-19.

This CDR3 reads CASSESNGSPYNEQFF. The CDR3 DNA follows: TGTGCCAGCAGTGAATCGAACGGGAGCCCCTACAATGAGCAGTTCTTC. V is TRBV2 and J is TRBJ2-1; tentatively, D is TRBD2 (6 bases). In germline, CDR1 is SNHLY, CDR2 FYNNEI. CDR3 size: 16 residues. The V gene lost 2 bases and the J gene lost 2 bases, with 13 bases spanning the gap.

This chain joins TRBV2 and TRBJ1-1; D unclear. CDR1 is SNHLY and CDR2 is FYNNEI in the germline V gene. Trimming took off 8 bases at V and 3 bases at J, with 13 bases between the two ends. The CDR3 length is 13 residues. The DNA for the CDR3 is TGTGCCAGCGCTCCCCGGGAAGACACTGAAGCTTTCTTT. It yields the protein CASAPREDTEAFF.

This chain uses TRBV27 with TRBJ1-2, with 8 bases that match TRBD1. There are 15 residues in the CDR3. Germline CDR1 is MNHEY and CDR2 is SMNVEV (reference sequence). The V gene end was trimmed by 3 bases and the J gene end by 8 bases; junction bases not matched to a gene: 11. This chain's CDR3 is CASSFNRGGYSGYTF. The CDR3 region has the DNA TGTGCCAGCAGTTTCAACAGGGGGGGCTATTCGGGCTACACCTTC.

This clone was seen repeatedly, ten times or more. The chain combines TRBV25-1 with TRBJ2-7; D is uncertain. V lost 4 bases and J lost 2, with 12 bases in between. CDR1 and CDR2 (germline): MGHDK, SYGVNS. CDR3 length: 14 residues. The chain's CDR3 is CASSVEEKAYEQYF. Here the CDR3 DNA reads TGTGCCAGCAGTGTCGAAGAGAAAGCCTACGAGCAGTACTTC.

In its sample, this clone was seen a few times. The genes are TRBV6-5 and TRBJ2-3, with 7 positions matching TRBD2. V trimming: 7 bases; J trimming: 5 bases; junction bases outside the gene matches: 9. This CDR3 is 14 amino acids long. Germline CDR1 and CDR2: MNHEY and SVGAGI. The CDR3 DNA is TGTGCCAGCACGCGGCGGGAGCGTATAGATACGCAGTATTTT. Amino acids: CASTRRERIDTQYF.

V is TRBV5-1 and J is TRBJ1-5, with 11 bases aligning to TRBD1. The V segment lost 4 bases and the J segment 3 bases; nucleotides outside the gene matches: 3. CDR1 is SGHRS, CDR2 YFSETQ, per germline. This CDR3 spans 15 amino acids. The CDR3 loop reads CASSIGQGANQPQHF. The CDR3 nucleotides are TGCGCCAGCAGCATAGGACAGGGGGCCAATCAGCCCCAGCATTTT. Combining the CDR3 with reference TRBV5-1 and TRBJ1-5 gives the whole variable domain KAGVTQTPRYLIKTRGQQVTLSCSPISGHRSVSWYQQTPGQGLQFLFEYFSETQRNKGNFPGRFSGRQFSNSRSEMNVSTLELGDSALYLCASSIGQGANQPQHFGDGTRLSIL.

This clone was detected a few times. The J gene is TRBJ1-5, the V gene TRBV10-1; TRBD1 matches at 8 bases. The ends lost 11 bases at V and 4 bases at J; junction bases unmatched: 7. This CDR3 contains 13 residues. Germline V gene sequence: CDR1 WNHNN, CDR2 SYGVQD (reference sequence). In nucleotides, the CDR3 is TGCGCCGGAGACAGGGGCAAGAATCAGCCCCAGCATTTT. Translating gives CAGDRGKNQPQHF.

The V and J genes are TRBV19 and TRBJ2-7, with a tentative D call TRBD1 (6 bases). The CDR3 runs 13 residues. V dropped 11 bases and J dropped 1 base, with 15 bases sitting between them. CDR1 and CDR2 (germline): LNHDA, SQIVND (reference sequence). The CDR3 nucleotides read TGTGCCTCCCTGCCGACAGGTTCCTACGAGCAGTACTTC. Translation gives CASLPTGSYEQYF. Based on the CDR3 plus reference TRBV19 and TRBJ2-7, the full variable domain is DGGITQSPKYLFRKEGQNVTLSCEQNLNHDAMYWYRQDPGQGLRLIYYSQIVNDFQKGDIAEGYSVSREKKESFPLTVTSAQKNPTAFYLCASLPTGSYEQYFGPGTRLTVT.

The chain carries TRBV11-2 and TRBJ2-1; the match to TRBD2 covers 12 bases. Germline V gene sequence: CDR1 SGHAT, CDR2 FQNNGV. The CDR3 loop spans 17 amino acids. The V and J ends lost 8 bases and 6 bases, in that order; junction bases with no gene match: 14. The CDR3: CASLLAGGFLSGNEQFF. The CDR3 nucleotides read TGTGCCAGCTTACTAGCGGGAGGTTTTTTATCAGGCAATGAGCAGTTCTTC.

This chain connects TRBV9 to TRBJ1-2; no reliable D call. V dropped 7 bases and J dropped 4 bases, with 14 bases sitting between them. Germline loops: CDR1 SGDLS, CDR2 YYNGEE. The CDR3 has 13 residues. The DNA of the CDR3 is TGTGCCAGCGCGAATAGCAATTCCTATGGCTACACCTTC. Its protein product is CASANSNSYGYTF. Full variable domain (outside the CDR3, taken from reference TRBV9 and TRBJ1-2): DSGVTQTPKHLITATGQRVTLRCSPRSGDLSVYWYQQSLDQGLQFLIQYYNGEERAKGNILERFSAQQFPDLHSELNLSSLELGDSALYFCASANSNSYGYTFGSGTRLTVV.

Comment on this clone: The sample has other DNA sequences that encode this CDR3 too. This chain uses TRBV28 with TRBJ1-4, with 7 nucleotides matching TRBD1. The V segment lost 4 bases and the J segment 5 bases; nucleotides outside the gene matches: 4. Germline V CDR1 and CDR2: MDHEN, SYDVKM. The CDR3 is 14 residues long. CDR3 sequence reads: CASSSGTENEKLFF. In nucleotides, the CDR3 is TGTGCCAGCAGTTCCGGGACAGAGAATGAAAAACTGTTTTTT.

This chain joins TRBV4-1 and TRBJ2-7, with 9 positions matching TRBD1. CDR1 and CDR2 (germline): MGHRA, YSYEKL. Trimming at V came to 3 bases and at J to 6 bases, leaving 9 bases not matched to a gene. The CDR3 runs to 15 residues. The DNA for the CDR3 is TGCGCCAGCAGCCATCCGGGACAGGGCGCCCGCGAGCAGTACTTC. Amino acid sequence: CASSHPGQGAREQYF.

The chain couples TRBV19 to TRBJ2-7, with 12 bases identical to TRBD2. Germline V gene lookup returns CDR1 LNHDA and CDR2 SQIVND (reference sequence). The length of the CDR3 is 14 residues. With V trimmed by 5 bases and J by 4 bases, 3 bases remained unmatched. The CDR3 sequence is CASSWLAGGYEQYF. The CDR3 DNA sequence: TGTGCCAGTAGTTGGCTAGCGGGAGGGTACGAGCAGTACTTC.

This clone was recorded once. This chain connects TRBV5-1 to TRBJ2-3, with 14 bases aligning to TRBD2. V trimming: 5 bases; J trimming: 8 bases; junction bases outside the gene matches: 10. The CDR3 covers 16 residues. Germline values: CDR1 SGHRS, CDR2 YFSETQ. CDR3 nucleotide sequence: TGCGCCAGCAGTGGACTAGCGGGAGGTGGGGCAGGTACGCAGTATTTT. It specifies CASSGLAGGGAGTQYF.